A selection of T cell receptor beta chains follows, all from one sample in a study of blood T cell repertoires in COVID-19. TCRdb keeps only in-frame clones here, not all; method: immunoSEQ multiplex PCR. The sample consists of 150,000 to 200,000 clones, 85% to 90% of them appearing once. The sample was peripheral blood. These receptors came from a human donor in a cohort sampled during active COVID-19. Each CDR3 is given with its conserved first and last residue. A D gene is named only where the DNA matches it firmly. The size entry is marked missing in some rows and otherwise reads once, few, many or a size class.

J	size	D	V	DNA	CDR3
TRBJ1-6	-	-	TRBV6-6	TGTGCCAGCAGTGCAGGGGTTCCTCCCCTCCACTTT	CASSAGVPPLHF
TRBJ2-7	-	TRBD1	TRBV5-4	TGTGCCAGCAGTTTCGGACAGGGGCTTTTCTACGAGCAGTACTTC	CASSFGQGLFYEQYF
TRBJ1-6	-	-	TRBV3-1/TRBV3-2	TGTGCCAGCAGCCAGTCTGAAACAGGGTATTCACCCCTCCACTTT	CASSQSETGYSPLHF
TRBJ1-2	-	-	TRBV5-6	TGTGCCAGCAGCTTGGTTGCGGTTTCTGGCTACACCTTC	CASSLVAVSGYTF
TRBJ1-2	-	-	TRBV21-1	TGTGCCAGCAGCCCCTGCCGGGGTAAGGAAGTTTTGTATGGCTACACCTTC	CASSPCRGKEVLYGYTF
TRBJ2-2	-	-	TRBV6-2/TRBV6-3	TGTGCCAGCAGTACCGGGACAAAGAACACCGGGGAGCTGTTTTTT	CASSTGTKNTGELFF
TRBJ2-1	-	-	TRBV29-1	TGCAGCGATCGGAATAGCAATTCCTACAATGAGCAGTTCTTC	CSDRNSNSYNEQFF
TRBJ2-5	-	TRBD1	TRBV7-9	TGTGCCAGCAGCTTAGGAGACAGGGGGTACCAAGAGACCCAGTACTTC	CASSLGDRGYQETQYF
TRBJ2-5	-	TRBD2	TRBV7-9	TGTGCCAGCAGCTCTAGCGGGGGGGCCTCAGAGACCCAGTACTTC	CASSSSGGASETQYF
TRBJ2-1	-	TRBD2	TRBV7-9	TGTGCCAGCAGCCTTAGCGGGACTTTTGGAGAGCAGTTCTTC	CASSLSGTFGEQFF
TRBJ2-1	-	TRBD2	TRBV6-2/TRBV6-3	TGTGCCAGCAGTTCCGGGGGGAGTCGAAATGAGCAGTTCTTC	CASSSGGSRNEQFF
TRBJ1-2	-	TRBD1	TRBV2	TGTGCCAGCAGGGGACAGTTCCCTGGCTACACCTTC	CASRGQFPGYTF
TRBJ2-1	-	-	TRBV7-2	TGTGCCAGCAGCCCAGGAGGGAGCGGCGATGAGCAGTTCTTC	CASSPGGSGDEQFF
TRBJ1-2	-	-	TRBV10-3	TGTGCCATCAGTGAGTCAACAGGGCCTTATGGCTACACCTTC	CAISESTGPYGYTF
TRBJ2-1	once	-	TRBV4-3	TGCGCCAGCAGCCAAGAGTACGGTGAGCAGTTCTTC	CASSQEYGEQFF
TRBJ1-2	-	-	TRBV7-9	TGTGCCAGCAGCTTAGGCACAGGGACGGGTGGCTACACCTTC	CASSLGTGTGGYTF
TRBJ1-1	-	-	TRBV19	TGTGCCAGTAGCGGACAGTTAAACACTGAAGCTTTCTTT	CASSGQLNTEAFF
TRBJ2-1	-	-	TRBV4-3	TGCGCCAGCAGCCATGGGGGGGGCGGGAGTGAGCAGTTCTTC	CASSHGGGGSEQFF
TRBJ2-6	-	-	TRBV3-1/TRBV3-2	TGTGCCAGCAGCCAAACAGTCACTGGGGCCAACGTCCTGACTTTC	CASSQTVTGANVLTF
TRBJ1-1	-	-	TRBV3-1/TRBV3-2	TGTGCCAGCAGCCAAGAGGCAGGGGTGAACACTGAAGCTTTCTTT	CASSQEAGVNTEAFF
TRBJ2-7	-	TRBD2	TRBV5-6	TGTGCCAGCAGCTTGAGGACTAGCGGCAGCTCCTACGAGCAGTACTTC	CASSLRTSGSSYEQYF
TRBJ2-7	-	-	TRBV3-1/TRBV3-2	TGTGCCAGCAGCCAAGGACAGCACTACGAGCAGTACTTC	CASSQGQHYEQYF
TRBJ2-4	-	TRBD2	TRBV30	TGTGCCTGGAGTGGGCTAGCGGGGGTCATTCAGTACTTC	CAWSGLAGVIQYF
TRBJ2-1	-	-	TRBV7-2	TGTGCCAGCAGCTTAAGTGCGGCCCCTAGCTACAATGAGCAGTTCTTC	CASSLSAAPSYNEQFF
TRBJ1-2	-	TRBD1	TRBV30	TGTGCCTGGAGTGTAGGTTTAGGGGGCTCCTATGGCTACACCTTC	CAWSVGLGGSYGYTF
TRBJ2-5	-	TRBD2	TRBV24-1	TGTGCCACCAGGGGCATAGCGGGAGACACCCAGTACTTC	CATRGIAGDTQYF
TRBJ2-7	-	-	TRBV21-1	TGTGCCAGCAGCAACAACCGGGACAACTACTACGAGCAGTACTTC	CASSNNRDNYYEQYF
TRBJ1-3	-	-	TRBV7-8	TGTGCCAGCAGTACTGGGGGGAGAACGACCATATATTTT	CASSTGGRTTIYF
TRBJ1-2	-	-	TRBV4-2	TGTGCCAGCAGCCAACCTCAGCGTAACTATGGCTACACCTTC	CASSQPQRNYGYTF
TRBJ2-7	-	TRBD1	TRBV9	TGTGCCAGCAGCTCTTACCGGGACAGCTACGAGCAGTACTTC	CASSSYRDSYEQYF
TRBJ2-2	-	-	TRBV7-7	TGTGCCAGCAGCTTGTCAGGGTCGACCGGGGAGCTGTTTTTT	CASSLSGSTGELFF
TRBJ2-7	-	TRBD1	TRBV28	TGTGCCAGCAGTTTAGGGGCCCCAGGGGGCTACGAGCAGTACTTC	CASSLGAPGGYEQYF
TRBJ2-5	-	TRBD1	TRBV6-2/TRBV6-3	TGTGCCAGCAGTCAACAGGGGGCTGGGGAGACCCAGTACTTC	CASSQQGAGETQYF